The 16 T cell receptor beta chains below were found in one sample sequenced in a study of T cells after yellow fever vaccination. In TCRdb, the 5' RACE reads were re-called with MiXCR into one record per CDR3 protein. The data contain around 530,000 distinct CDR3 sequences, about a sixth of them singletons. The sequencing here drew on PBMCs, taken around 5 days after the first yellow fever vaccination. The receptors come from a man aged 18-30 years who received the YFV17D yellow fever vaccine.

A few counts support this clonotype. V gene TRBV12-3 or TRBV12-4 combines with J gene TRBJ2-7; unclear D gene. The CDR3 loop spans 14 amino acids. V was trimmed by 7 bases and J by 7 bases, leaving 20 bases between them. In DNA form, the CDR3 reads TGTGCCAGCACCTTCTCATCCGGTGCCAAGGAGCAGTACTTC. The encoded protein is CASTFSSGAKEQYF.

This sequence joins TRBV20-1 and TRBJ2-1; 7 nucleotides align to TRBD2. CDR1 and CDR2 from the germline V gene are DFQATT and SNEGSKA (reference sequence). The J segment lost 9 bases and the V segment lost 5 bases, leaving 10 bases of the junction unmatched. This CDR3 is built from 13 residues. The CDR3 loop is CSAPATSKAEQFF. For the CDR3, the DNA is TGCAGTGCTCCCGCGACTAGCAAGGCTGAGCAGTTCTTC.

This rearrangement joins TRBV7-2 to TRBJ1-1; 8 nucleotides line up with TRBD1. From germline, CDR1 is SGHTA and CDR2 FQGNSA. V dropped 5 bases and J dropped 4; count of bases not matched to a gene: 6. The CDR3 has 14 residues. CDR3 DNA sequence: TGTGCCAGCAGCGCACAGGGGGAGGGCACTGAAGCTTTCTTT. Protein product: CASSAQGEGTEAFF.

In this sample, this clonotype turned up a few times. The V call is TRBV6-2 or TRBV6-3, the J call TRBJ2-1, with 10 bases matching TRBD2. The germline CDR1 and CDR2 sequences are MNHEY and SVGEGT. The CDR3 runs to 15 residues. Germline trimming cut 6 bases from V and 3 bases from J; bases unmatched to any gene: 5. The CDR3 nucleotides read TGTGCCAGCAGCCACACTAGCGGGATCTACAATGAGCAGTTCTTC. Protein sequence: CASSHTSGIYNEQFF.

V usage is TRBV5-1 and J usage is TRBJ2-3, with D hard to call. Trimming removed 6 bases from V and 2 bases from J, with 4 bases in between. The CDR3 length is 11 residues. Per the germline V gene, CDR1 is SGHRS and CDR2 is YFSETQ. In nucleotides, the CDR3 is TGCGCCAGCACGAACACAGATACGCAGTATTTT. It encodes CASTNTDTQYF.

This chain joins TRBV9 and TRBJ1-4; TRBD1 matches at 8 bases. CDR3 length: 14 residues. In germline, CDR1 is SGDLS, CDR2 YYNGEE. The V segment lost 3 bases and the J segment 6 bases; nucleotides outside the gene matches: 4. The CDR3, as DNA: TGTGCCAGCAGCGATGGACAGGGTTATGAAAAACTGTTTTTT. It specifies CASSDGQGYEKLFF.

This clonotype was found many times. CDR3 in amino acids: CGSATGTGELFF. CDR3 nucleotide sequence: TGCGGCTCCGCCACCGGCACCGGGGAGCTGTTTTTT. The rearrangement links TRBV20-1 to TRBJ2-2, with D unclear. CDR1 DFQATT and CDR2 SNEGSKA come from the germline V gene (reference sequence). CDR3 length: 12 residues.

The J gene is TRBJ2-1, the V gene TRBV27, with a possible D match to TRBD2 (5 bases). The ends were cut back, 3 bases at V and 7 bases at J, with 13 bases in the middle. CDR1 MNHEY and CDR2 SMNVEV come from the germline V gene (reference sequence). The CDR3 is 14 residues long. DNA of the CDR3: TGTGCCAGCAGTTTCAATTCCGGGGAGAATGAGCAGTTCTTC. This encodes CASSFNSGENEQFF.

The chain has TRBV7-9 and TRBJ1-5; 8 nucleotides line up with TRBD1. CDR1 and CDR2 (germline): SEHNR, FQNEAQ (reference sequence). Trimming removed 5 bases from V and 0 bases from J; junction bases left unmatched: 6. This CDR3 spans 16 amino acids. The CDR3 protein is CASSAGTGYSNQPQHF. The DNA of the CDR3 is TGTGCCAGCAGCGCCGGGACAGGATATAGCAATCAGCCCCAGCATTTT.

The table lists this clonotype with a few counts. The rearrangement uses TRBV5-4 and TRBJ1-1; no reliable D call. The V end was cut by 0 bases, the J end by 1 base, with 10 bases between. The germline CDR1 and CDR2 sequences are SGHNT and YYREEE (reference sequence). CDR3 length: 15 residues. CDR3 sequence reads: CASSLARHTNTEAFF. CDR3 coding DNA: TGTGCCAGCAGCTTGGCGAGACATACGAACACTGAAGCTTTCTTT.

This clonotype has only a few counts. The chain carries TRBV10-3 and TRBJ2-1; 10 positions match TRBD2. CDR1 ENHRY and CDR2 SYGVKD come from the germline V gene. After removal of 4 bases from V and 5 bases from J, the junction contained 8 bases not matched to a gene. The CDR3 is 16 amino acids. The CDR3 DNA reads TGTGCCATCAGTGTAAGCTTAGCGGGGGGCCACAATGAGCAGTTCTTC. Translation gives CAISVSLAGGHNEQFF.

This CDR3 reads CATSRERRVNEQFF. CDR3 nucleotide sequence: TGTGCCACCAGCAGAGAAAGAAGGGTCAATGAGCAGTTCTTC. The chain has TRBV15 and TRBJ2-1; D ambiguous. The CDR3 has 14 residues. Per the germline V gene, CDR1 is LNHNV and CDR2 is YYDKDF (reference sequence). Trimming shortened V by 0 bases and J by 6 bases, and 9 bases separated the two germline ends.

The J gene is TRBJ1-5, the V gene TRBV4-3; 10 nucleotides align to TRBD1. Germline CDR1 and CDR2: LGHNA and YSLEER. The CDR3 length is 19 residues. Germline trimming cut 0 bases from V and 7 bases from J; bases unmatched to any gene: 15. The CDR3 DNA reads TGCGCCAGCAGCCAAGATATGGCTTTGAGGGACAGGGGTCACCAGCCCCAGCATTTT. Its translation is CASSQDMALRDRGHQPQHF.

This clonotype was detected ten times or more. This chain links TRBV7-6 with TRBJ2-7; 7 nucleotides align to TRBD1. The V and J ends lost 4 bases and 5 bases, in that order; junction bases with no gene match: 20. Germline CDR1 SGHVS, CDR2 FNYEAQ. This CDR3 comprises 18 residues. This CDR3 reads CASSSGAGGRKKVDEQYF. The CDR3 nucleotides are TGTGCCAGCAGCTCTGGGGCAGGGGGAAGAAAAAAAGTCGACGAGCAGTACTTC.

The chain has TRBV4-1 and TRBJ1-3; D gene uncertain. Trimming shortened V by 4 bases and J by 4 bases, and 8 bases separated the two germline ends. Germline values: CDR1 MGHRA, CDR2 YSYEKL. This CDR3 has 13 residues. This chain's CDR3 is CASSPLIGNTIYF. The CDR3 DNA sequence: TGCGCCAGCAGCCCCTTAATAGGAAACACCATATATTTT.

Ten or more counts support this clonotype. This sequence joins TRBV5-1 and TRBJ1-1; D is perhaps TRBD1 (6 bases). This CDR3 has 15 residues. Germline V gives CDR1 SGHRS, CDR2 YFSETQ. V was cut by 0 bases and J by 7 bases, with 16 bases left in between. The CDR3 protein is CASSLEGAGVREAFF. The CDR3 DNA is TGCGCCAGCAGCTTGGAAGGTGCAGGGGTCCGTGAAGCTTTCTTT.